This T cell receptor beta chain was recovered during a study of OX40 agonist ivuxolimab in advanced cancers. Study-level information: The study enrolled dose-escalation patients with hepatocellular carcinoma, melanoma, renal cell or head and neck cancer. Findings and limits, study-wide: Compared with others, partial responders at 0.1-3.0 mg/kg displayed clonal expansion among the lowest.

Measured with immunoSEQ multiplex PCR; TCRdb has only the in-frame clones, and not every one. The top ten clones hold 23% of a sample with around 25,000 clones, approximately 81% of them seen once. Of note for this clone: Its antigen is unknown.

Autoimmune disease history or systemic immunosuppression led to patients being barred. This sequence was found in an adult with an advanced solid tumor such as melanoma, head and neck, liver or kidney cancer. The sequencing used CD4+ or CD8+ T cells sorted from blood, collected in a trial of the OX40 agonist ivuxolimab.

The CDR3 loop reads CATSRDNEQFF. The DNA of the CDR3 is TGTGCCACCAGCAGAGACAATGAGCAGTTCTTC. The rearrangement joins TRBV15 to TRBJ2-1; no firm D call. The CDR3 loop spans 11 amino acids. The germline gives CDR1 LNHNV, CDR2 YYDKDF (reference sequence). V was pared by 0 bases and J by 6 bases, with 0 bases between. Full variable domain (missing parts from reference TRBV15 and TRBJ2-1): DAMVIQNPRYQVTQFGKPVTLSCSQTLNHNVMYWYQQKSSQAPKLLFHYYDKDFNNEADTPDNFQSRRPNTSFCFLDIRSPGLGDTAMYLCATSRDNEQFFGPGTRLTVL.